Below are 13 T cell receptor beta chains sequenced from a single sample in a study of blood T cell repertoires in COVID-19 (dated by TCRdb to the early 2020s). Receptor libraries were prepared by the immunoSEQ multiplex PCR assay. TCRdb's version of the immuneACCESS table is confined to in-frame rearrangements and falls short of the full clone set. An unresolved V gene accounts for under half of the shortfall where checked; the remainder is of unknown origin. The sample contains about 75,000 clones, roughly 78% of them found a single time. The ten largest clonotypes hold about 5% of the sample. Sequencing used peripheral blood. The receptors originated from a woman over 75 with active or convalescent COVID-19.

This chain links TRBV20-1 with TRBJ2-5; D is unresolved. Trimming stripped 0 bases from V and 5 bases from J, with 4 bases between. From germline, CDR1 is DFQATT and CDR2 SNEGSKA (reference sequence). CDR3 length: 11 amino acids. CDR3 in DNA: TGCAGTGCTAGAGAGAGGGAGACCCAGTACTTC. Amino acid sequence: CSARERETQYF.

In its sample, this clone is medium-sized (0.01 to 0.1%). The CDR3 sequence is CASTGTGGSEAFF. The DNA for the CDR3 is TGTGCCAGCACCGGGACAGGGGGATCTGAAGCTTTCTTT. The chain is built from TRBV7-9 and TRBJ1-1; TRBD1 matches at 11 bases. The CDR3 length is 13 residues. After removal of 7 bases from V and 6 bases from J, the junction contained 4 bases not matched to a gene. Looked up from germline, CDR1 is SEHNR and CDR2 is FQNEAQ (reference sequence).

The CDR3 here is CASSYEGGGTEAFF. DNA of the CDR3: TGTGCCAGCAGTTACGAAGGGGGCGGCACTGAAGCTTTCTTT. The chain joins TRBV6-5 to TRBJ1-1; 7 nucleotides align to TRBD1. Losses at the gene ends were 2 bases for V and 4 bases for J; bases not matched to a gene: 4. CDR3 size: 14 residues. From germline, CDR1 is MNHEY and CDR2 SVGAGI.

This clone has just a few counts. This chain links TRBV19 with TRBJ2-7; D uncertain. The CDR3 runs to 13 residues. Trimming left V 5 bases short and J 3 bases short, with 11 bases between. The germline gives CDR1 LNHDA, CDR2 SQIVND (reference sequence). The CDR3 region is CASSVASFYEQYF. The CDR3 bases are TGTGCCAGTAGTGTTGCGTCATTCTACGAGCAGTACTTC.

The chain joins TRBV19 to TRBJ1-2; D call uncertain. Trimming shortened V by 10 bases and J by 4 bases, and 13 bases separated the two germline ends. Germline loops: CDR1 LNHDA, CDR2 SQIVND (reference sequence). The CDR3 is made up of 12 amino acids. CDR3 sequence: CATRHLPYGYTF. The CDR3 bases are TGTGCCACAAGACACCTGCCCTATGGCTACACCTTC.

The gene calls are TRBV19 and TRBJ2-5, with 7 bases identical to TRBD1. CDR1 LNHDA and CDR2 SQIVND come from the germline V gene (reference sequence). This CDR3 spans 15 amino acids. Trimming removed 6 bases from V and 2 bases from J; junction bases left unmatched: 9. The CDR3 spells CASSRQGWEQETQYF. CDR3 DNA sequence: TGTGCCAGTAGCCGACAGGGATGGGAACAAGAGACCCAGTACTTC.

V gene TRBV29-1 combines with J gene TRBJ2-7; 8 nucleotides match TRBD1. This CDR3 region has 12 residues. Germline V gives CDR1 SQVTM, CDR2 ANQGSEA. The V gene end was trimmed by 3 bases and the J gene end by 4 bases; junction bases not matched to a gene: 2. CDR3 in amino acids: CSVDRGPYEQYF. Here the CDR3 DNA reads TGCAGCGTTGACAGGGGGCCATACGAGCAGTACTTC.

V usage is TRBV7-9 and J usage is TRBJ2-5; 13 bases fit TRBD2. Germline CDR1 is SEHNR and CDR2 is FQNEAQ (reference sequence). The CDR3 runs 17 residues. Trimming took 5 bases from V and 5 from J; bases not matched to a gene: 11. For the CDR3, the DNA is TGTGCCAGCAGCAAAGGGCGGACTAGCGGGGGTTCTGAGACCCAGTACTTC. It is translated as CASSKGRTSGGSETQYF.

The chain joins TRBV5-4 to TRBJ2-7; D is unresolved. Trimming shortened V by 3 bases and J by 3 bases, and 19 bases separated the two germline ends. There are 16 residues in the CDR3. The germline CDR1 and CDR2 sequences are SGHNT and YYREEE (reference sequence). For the CDR3, the DNA is TGTGCCAGCAGCTCAAAGCTGGCTAGTACCAACTACGAGCAGTACTTC. Its protein product is CASSSKLASTNYEQYF.

The V gene is TRBV7-9, the J gene TRBJ1-1; D is unresolved. Germline V CDR1 and CDR2: SEHNR, FQNEAQ (reference sequence). V was pared by 2 bases and J by 11 bases, with 18 bases between. CDR3 size: 14 residues. The CDR3 bases are TGTGCCAGCAGCTTAATCCCCTCATCGTGGGAGGCTTTCTTT. Translated: CASSLIPSSWEAFF.

This chain joins TRBV6-2 or TRBV6-3 and TRBJ2-1; 8 nucleotides agree with TRBD2. CDR3 size: 16 residues. The V segment lost 0 bases and the J segment 8 bases; nucleotides outside the gene matches: 9. Germline V gene sequence: CDR1 MNHEY, CDR2 SVGEGT. The CDR3 DNA is TGTGCCAGCAGTTACTCCCAGATAGCGGGAAGGGATGAGCAGTTCTTC. This gives the protein CASSYSQIAGRDEQFF.

The V call is TRBV5-6, the J call TRBJ1-1, with no clear D. The V end was cut by 3 bases, the J end by 6 bases, with 12 bases between. Germline CDR1 is SGHDT and CDR2 is YYEEEE. This CDR3 spans 13 amino acids. The CDR3 region is CASSYESVSEAFF. As DNA, the CDR3 is TGTGCCAGCAGCTACGAGAGTGTCTCTGAAGCTTTCTTT. The variable domain in full, completed from reference TRBV5-6 and TRBJ1-1, reads DAGVTQSPTHLIKTRGQQVTLRCSPKSGHDTVSWYQQALGQGPQFIFQYYEEEERQRGNFPDRFSGHQFPNYSSELNVNALLLGDSALYLCASSYESVSEAFFGQGTRLTVV.

The CDR3 bases are TGTGCCAGCAGCTTAATAGTGTCCCTAGCCAAAAACATTCAGTACTTC. It is translated as CASSLIVSLAKNIQYF. The chain couples TRBV11-2 to TRBJ2-4, with D unclear. CDR3 size: 16 residues. Germline V gives CDR1 SGHAT, CDR2 FQNNGV. V lost 2 bases and J 0 bases, leaving 11 bases between the germline ends. The whole variable domain, filled in from reference TRBV11-2 and TRBJ2-4, reads EAGVAQSPRYKIIEKRQSVAFWCNPISGHATLYWYQQILGQGPKLLIQFQNNGVVDDSQLPKDRFSAERLKGVDSTLKIQPAKLEDSAVYLCASSLIVSLAKNIQYFGAGTRLSVL.